The sample holds a few counts of the clone carrying this T cell receptor (beta chain). Measured with immunoSEQ multiplex PCR; TCRdb has only the in-frame clones, and not every one. The sample lists tens of thousands of clones, more than 75% seen once, with more than 0.55% in the top ten. This CDR3 contains 14 residues. Germline loops: CDR1 SNHLY, CDR2 FYNNEI. V trimming: 4 bases; J trimming: 4 bases; junction bases outside the gene matches: 7. This entry belongs to a study of stem cell transplantation in POMP-related autoinflammatory disease. The V and J genes are TRBV2 and TRBJ2-7, with 7 positions matching TRBD1. The sequencing here drew on CD4+ T cells from PBMCs, taken after stem cell transplantation. This sequence was found in a human patient with POMP-related autoinflammation and immune dysregulation (PRAID). A share of the T cells may be of graft donor origin. CDR3: CASSGTGVGYEQYF. Here the CDR3 DNA reads TGTGCCAGCAGTGGAACAGGGGTAGGGTACGAGCAGTACTTC.